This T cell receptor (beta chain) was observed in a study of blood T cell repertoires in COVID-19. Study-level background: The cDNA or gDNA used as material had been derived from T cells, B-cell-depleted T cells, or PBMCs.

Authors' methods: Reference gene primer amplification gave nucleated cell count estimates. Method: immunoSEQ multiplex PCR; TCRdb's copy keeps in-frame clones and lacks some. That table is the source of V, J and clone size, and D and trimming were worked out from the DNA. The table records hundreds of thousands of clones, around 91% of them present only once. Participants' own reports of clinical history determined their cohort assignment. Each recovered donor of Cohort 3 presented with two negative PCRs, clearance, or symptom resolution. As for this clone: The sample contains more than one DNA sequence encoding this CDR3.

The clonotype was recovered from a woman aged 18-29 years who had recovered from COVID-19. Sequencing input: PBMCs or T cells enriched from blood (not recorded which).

The chain's CDR3 is CASSYRGNTEAFF. The CDR3 region has the DNA TGTGCCAGCAGTTACCGGGGTAACACTGAAGCTTTCTTT. The chain joins TRBV6-5 to TRBJ1-1; D unclear. Germline V lookup: CDR1 MNHEY, CDR2 SVGAGI. V was shortened by 2 bases and J by 2 bases, with 6 bases between the two germline ends. The CDR3 covers 13 residues.